This TCR beta chain originates from a study of sequential checkpoint blockade in melanoma (dated by TCRdb to the late 2010s). At the level of the whole study: Patients were randomized 1:1 to first-line nivolumab followed by ipilimumab (arm A) or ipilimumab followed by nivolumab (arm B). Maintenance nivolumab came after each of the two trial sequences. Here is what the overall study found, with its caveats: Validation of the response-prediction model combining TCR metrics and mutation burden is needed in larger, independent patient cohorts.

Spanning cysteine to phenylalanine, the CDR3 consists of 13 amino acids. Solely the CDR3 DNA is kept, with 39 bases framed from the first base. After removal of 4 bases from V and 11 bases from J, the junction retains 8 bases not matched to a gene. The germline V gene gives CDR1 as SGHRS and CDR2 as YFSETQ. TCRbeta CDR3 regions were immunosequenced from genomic DNA with the immunoSEQ Assay. Before high-throughput sequencing, genomic DNA was amplified using bias-controlled multiplex PCR. In the authors' own workflow: To quantify the absolute abundance of each unique TCRbeta CDR3 region, the sequences were collapsed and filtered. Clonality, defined as 1 minus Pielou's evenness, was calculated using only productive rearrangements. Clones with significantly greater frequencies in on-treatment versus baseline samples were identified using a previously published method. Held by TCRdb, this immuneACCESS table contains in-frame sequences only and omits some clones. Under half of the omission traces to an unresolved V gene where checked; the cause of the rest is unknown. That table is the source of V, J and clone size, and D and trimming were worked out from the DNA. The sample table holds over 20,000 clones, of which roughly 76% were seen once. The top ten clones comprise around 25% of the sample.

The treatment or condition label for this specimen denotes: randomized to nivolumab then ipilimumab (arm A) or the reverse (arm B). None of the trial patients had been given prior DNA-damaging chemotherapy. Thawed PBMCs were sorted on a FACS Aria II flow cytometer to isolate live CD3+CD8+ cells negative for CD19 and CD56. The samples were obtained from melanoma patients enrolled in CheckMate 064, an open-label, randomized phase II trial testing sequential checkpoint blockade. Peripheral blood mononuclear cells were obtained through leukapheresis, purified using Ficoll-Paque, and frozen in human serum containing 10% DMSO. Immediately after sorting, the purity of the sorted blood CD3+CD8+ cells was confirmed to be >98%, and DNA was then extracted. Note on this clone: This receptor's antigen is unknown. No base-level quality is on record; no much larger clone is a single base apart.

Recombination connected TRBV5-1 to TRBJ2-5; the central 10 bases match TRBD1. This clonotype originated in a human donor with melanoma. Specimen: CD8+ T cells sorted from blood (inferred from file names), collected from a patient given nivolumab and ipilimumab in sequence. In nucleotide form, the sequence is TGCGCCAGCAGCGCGACAGGGGGCGCAGAGCAGTACTTC. It codes for CASSATGGAEQYF.